These 32 T cell receptor beta chains share one sample of origin, sequenced in a study of immune evolution from preneoplasia to lung adenocarcinoma. Sequencing used immunoSEQ multiplex PCR; TCRdb keeps in-frame clones, though not all of them. The sample yields several thousand clones, around 80% seen once. The sequenced sample was FFPE lung adenocarcinoma in situ tissue. The origin of the receptors is a person aged 65-85 years with lung adenocarcinoma.

The chain joins TRBV19 to TRBJ1-1; D is perhaps TRBD1 (6 bases). CDR1 is LNHDA and CDR2 is SQIVND in the germline V gene (reference sequence). This CDR3 spans 15 amino acids. V shed 3 bases and J shed 1 base, with 12 bases lying between them. This CDR3 reads CASSIIAGANTEAFF. CDR3 DNA sequence: TGTGCCAGTAGTATCATCGCAGGGGCGAACACTGAAGCTTTCTTT.

The chain is built from TRBV30 and TRBJ2-1; 7 nucleotides align to TRBD2. The CDR3 contains 16 residues. Unmatched junction bases numbered 9, after V lost 0 bases and J lost 4 bases. From germline, CDR1 is GTSNPN and CDR2 SVGIG (reference sequence). CDR3 nucleotide sequence: TGTGCCTGGAGTGTAGGTTCTAGCGGATCTTACAATGAGCAGTTCTTC. Protein sequence: CAWSVGSSGSYNEQFF. The complete variable domain, with remaining parts taken from reference TRBV30 and TRBJ2-1, reads SQTIHQWPATLVQPVGSPLSLECTVEGTSNPNLYWYRQAAGRGLQLLFYSVGIGQISSEVPQNLSASRPQDRQFILSSKKLLLSDSGFYLCAWSVGSSGSYNEQFFGPGTRLTVL.

The rearrangement joins TRBV29-1 to TRBJ2-5, with D perhaps matching TRBD2 (5 bases). Germline assignment: CDR1 SQVTM and CDR2 ANQGSEA. V shed 5 bases and J shed 5 bases, with 12 bases lying between them. This CDR3 has 12 amino acids. Written as DNA, the CDR3 is TGCAGCGTTCAGACTACCAGGGAGACCCAGTACTTC. Its protein product is CSVQTTRETQYF. The variable domain in full, with the rest retrieved from reference TRBV29-1 and TRBJ2-5, is SAVISQKPSRDICQRGTSLTIQCQVDSQVTMMFWYRQQPGQSLTLIATANQGSEATYESGFVIDKFPISRPNLTFSTLTVSNMSPEDSSIYLCSVQTTRETQYFGPGTRLLVL.

The chain carries TRBV30 and TRBJ2-1; D is uncertain. V lost 0 bases, J lost 10 bases, and 10 bases lay in between. Germline V gene sequence: CDR1 GTSNPN, CDR2 SVGIG (reference sequence). CDR3 length: 12 residues. As DNA, the CDR3 is TGTGCCTGGAGTGTAGTGGTCGGCGAGCAGTTCTTC. Protein: CAWSVVVGEQFF.

The V call is TRBV10-3, the J call TRBJ1-3; D gene uncertain. The CDR3 sequence is 15 residues long. V dropped 3 bases and J dropped 4 bases, with 13 bases sitting between them. The germline V gene has CDR1 ENHRY and CDR2 SYGVKD. The DNA of the CDR3 is TGTGCCATCAGTGAAAGGGCAGCCGGAGGAAACACCATATATTTT. It specifies CAISERAAGGNTIYF.

V is TRBV9 and J is TRBJ2-1; D is perhaps TRBD2 (5 bases). From germline, CDR1 is SGDLS and CDR2 YYNGEE. Deletions cut 0 bases from V and 6 bases from J, with 13 bases between. This CDR3 region has 15 residues. CDR3 bases: TGTGCCAGCAGCGTAGTAGAGGGCCCCCTCAATGAGCAGTTCTTC. It specifies CASSVVEGPLNEQFF. Looking up the rest from reference TRBV9 and TRBJ2-1 gives the full variable domain: DSGVTQTPKHLITATGQRVTLRCSPRSGDLSVYWYQQSLDQGLQFLIQYYNGEERAKGNILERFSAQQFPDLHSELNLSSLELGDSALYFCASSVVEGPLNEQFFGPGTRLTVL.

V gene TRBV9 combines with J gene TRBJ1-5; 10 bases agree with TRBD1. From germline, CDR1 is SGDLS and CDR2 YYNGEE. The V segment lost 3 bases and the J segment 6 bases; nucleotides outside the gene matches: 6. The CDR3 is 15 residues long. The CDR3 sequence is CASSETGGAGQPQHF. CDR3 DNA sequence: TGTGCCAGCAGCGAGACAGGGGGCGCGGGTCAGCCCCAGCATTTT. Based on the CDR3 plus reference TRBV9 and TRBJ1-5, the full variable domain is DSGVTQTPKHLITATGQRVTLRCSPRSGDLSVYWYQQSLDQGLQFLIQYYNGEERAKGNILERFSAQQFPDLHSELNLSSLELGDSALYFCASSETGGAGQPQHFGDGTRLSIL.

The genes are TRBV5-6 and TRBJ1-5; 7 nucleotides match TRBD1. The CDR3 contains 16 residues. Unmatched junction bases numbered 10, after V lost 2 bases and J lost 5 bases. Germline loops: CDR1 SGHDT, CDR2 YYEEEE. The CDR3: CASSFGYGQEDQPQHF. CDR3 bases: TGTGCCAGCAGCTTCGGCTACGGACAGGAGGATCAGCCCCAGCATTTT.

This sequence joins TRBV5-1 and TRBJ1-2, with D perhaps matching TRBD1 (6 bases). This CDR3 has 17 amino acids. In germline, CDR1 is SGHRS, CDR2 YFSETQ. Between the trimmed V and J ends, which lost 0 bases and 0 bases, there was a span of 15 bases. The CDR3 loop reads CASSLVGTLPANYGYTF. CDR3 in DNA: TGCGCCAGCAGCTTGGTTGGGACACTACCTGCTAACTATGGCTACACCTTC.

In this sample, this clone turned up once. The genes are TRBV19 and TRBJ2-3, with a possible D match to TRBD1 (7 bases). CDR1 is LNHDA, CDR2 SQIVND, per germline (reference sequence). With 5 bases removed from V and 3 bases from J, the gap between germline ends came to 15 bases. This CDR3 has 15 residues. The CDR3: CASSAGGIATDTQYF. The CDR3 DNA reads as TGTGCCAGTAGTGCAGGGGGGATCGCAACAGATACGCAGTATTTT.

This chain uses TRBV30 with TRBJ2-1; D could derive from TRBD1 or TRBD2 (5 bases each). Germline V CDR1 and CDR2: GTSNPN, SVGIG (reference sequence). The CDR3 consists of 17 residues. The V end was cut by 2 bases, the J end by 6 bases, with 23 bases between. The CDR3 nucleotides are TGTGCCTGGAGTTACCGGGACCCCGGGGCGGGTAGCAATGAGCAGTTCTTC. Amino acids: CAWSYRDPGAGSNEQFF.

This chain joins TRBV6-1 and TRBJ2-1; D tentatively reads TRBD1 or TRBD2 (6 bases each). The CDR3 is 16 residues long. Germline V gene data show CDR1 as MNHNS and CDR2 as SASEGT. V shed 3 bases and J shed 5 bases, with 17 bases lying between them. The CDR3, as DNA: TGTGCCAGCAGTGAGACGCGGGACAAATGGAACAATGAGCAGTTCTTC. Residues: CASSETRDKWNNEQFF.

The chain is built from TRBV4-1 and TRBJ1-3; the D gene is possibly TRBD1 (5 bases). The V end lost 0 bases, the J end lost 4 bases, and 16 bases lay between the germline ends. Germline loops: CDR1 MGHRA, CDR2 YSYEKL. This CDR3 contains 17 residues. As DNA, the CDR3 is TGCGCCAGCAGCCAAGAACTACGTTCATGGGGGGGAAACACCATATATTTT. Translated: CASSQELRSWGGNTIYF.

The V and J genes are TRBV6-1 and TRBJ2-2; 9 nucleotides align to TRBD1. V trimming: 5 bases; J trimming: 7 bases; junction bases outside the gene matches: 5. CDR1 is MNHNS and CDR2 is SASEGT in the germline V gene. The CDR3 is 14 residues long. CDR3 loop: CASSPGTGFGELFF. CDR3 coding DNA: TGTGCCAGCAGTCCCGGGACAGGGTTCGGGGAGCTGTTTTTT.

The V and J genes are TRBV7-6 and TRBJ2-7; the D call may be TRBD1 or TRBD2 (5 bases each). The CDR3 spans 15 residues. Trimming left V 5 bases short and J 3 bases short, with 17 bases between. The germline V gene encodes CDR1 SGHVS and CDR2 FNYEAQ. In DNA form, the CDR3 reads TGTGCCAGCAGCGCCGACAGTGGGGGATTCTACGAGCAGTACTTC. Protein product: CASSADSGGFYEQYF.

This chain connects TRBV5-6 to TRBJ2-2; D remains ambiguous. The germline V gene encodes CDR1 SGHDT and CDR2 YYEEEE. This CDR3 region has 14 residues. V was cut by 6 bases and J by 2 bases, with 11 bases left in between. The CDR3 here is CASNTLQNTGELFF. CDR3 DNA: TGTGCCAGCAACACTTTGCAAAACACCGGGGAGCTGTTTTTT. Full variable domain (outside the CDR3, taken from reference TRBV5-6 and TRBJ2-2): DAGVTQSPTHLIKTRGQQVTLRCSPKSGHDTVSWYQQALGQGPQFIFQYYEEEERQRGNFPDRFSGHQFPNYSSELNVNALLLGDSALYLCASNTLQNTGELFFGEGSRLTVL.

The chain recombines TRBV5-5 with TRBJ1-2; weak D call: TRBD1 (5 bases). CDR1 is SGHKS, CDR2 YYEKEE, per germline (reference sequence). V gave up 3 bases and J gave up 5 bases, with 11 bases separating them. The CDR3 length is 13 residues. The DNA of the CDR3 is TGTGCCAGCAGCTCCGGGGCCTATTATGGCTACACCTTC. It yields the protein CASSSGAYYGYTF.

J is TRBJ2-7 and V is TRBV7-2; the match to TRBD2 covers 9 bases. V shed 5 bases, J shed 3 bases, and the junction held 11 bases outside the gene matches. Germline V gene lookup returns CDR1 SGHTA and CDR2 FQGNSA. This CDR3 comprises 16 residues. In DNA form, the CDR3 reads TGTGCCAGCAGCCGGGCTGGCGGGAGGGTTCTCTACGAGCAGTACTTC. Translation gives CASSRAGGRVLYEQYF.

V gene TRBV5-1 combines with J gene TRBJ2-7; TRBD1 matches 9 bases. Germline lookup yields CDR1 SGHRS and CDR2 YFSETQ. J gave up 1 base and V 1 base, and 6 bases lay outside the gene matches. The CDR3 spans 16 residues. The CDR3 loop is CASSLRAGQGSYEQYF. CDR3 nucleotide sequence: TGCGCCAGCAGCTTGAGGGCGGGACAGGGATCCTACGAGCAGTACTTC.

The CDR3 is CASSLGGDVDEQYF. The CDR3 nucleotides are TGCGCCAGCAGCTTGGGAGGGGACGTCGACGAGCAGTACTTC. The genes are TRBV5-1 and TRBJ2-7; D is tentatively TRBD1 or TRBD2 (5 bases each). Trimming removed 0 bases from V and 5 bases from J, with 12 bases in between. The CDR3 consists of 14 residues. Germline V gives CDR1 SGHRS, CDR2 YFSETQ.

The rearrangement uses TRBV5-1 and TRBJ1-6; D call uncertain. The CDR3 is 14 residues long. The V gene lost 4 bases and the J gene lost 0 bases, with 5 bases spanning the gap. In germline, CDR1 is SGHRS, CDR2 YFSETQ. The CDR3 region has the DNA TGCGCCAGCAGCGGAAGCTCCTATAATTCACCCCTCCACTTT. This translates into CASSGSSYNSPLHF.

The V call is TRBV11-2, the J call TRBJ2-7, with D uncertain. Germline V gene sequence: CDR1 SGHAT, CDR2 FQNNGV. Trimming took off 5 bases at V and 10 bases at J, with 15 bases between the two ends. The length of the CDR3 is 12 residues. This CDR3 reads CASSPGYYPQYF. CDR3 bases: TGTGCCAGCAGCCCGGGCTACTATCCCCAGTACTTC.

This clone occurred once. The CDR3 loop reads CATGAGLNTEAFF. The DNA for the CDR3 is TGTGCCACCGGGGCAGGCCTGAACACTGAAGCTTTCTTT. This rearrangement joins TRBV15 to TRBJ1-1, with D perhaps TRBD1 (5 bases). This CDR3 spans 13 amino acids. The germline V gene has CDR1 LNHNV and CDR2 YYDKDF (reference sequence). V was trimmed by 8 bases and J by 0 bases, leaving 10 bases between them.

In its sample, this clone is large. This chain joins TRBV6-5 and TRBJ1-1; TRBD1 is a possible D gene (6 bases). Germline-derived CDR1 and CDR2 are MNHEY and SVGAGI. V dropped 5 bases and J dropped 5 bases, with 15 bases sitting between them. CDR3 length: 14 residues. The chain's CDR3 is CASSTTGTSTEAFF. The CDR3 DNA reads TGTGCCAGCAGTACAACAGGGACGAGTACTGAAGCTTTCTTT.

J is TRBJ2-7 and V is TRBV19; 11 bases agree with TRBD2. Trimming took 4 bases from V and 3 from J; bases not matched to a gene: 5. CDR3 length equals 15 residues. Germline values: CDR1 LNHDA, CDR2 SQIVND (reference sequence). CDR3 coding DNA: TGTGCCAGTAGTACAGACGGGACTAGCGGCTACGAGCAGTACTTC. It yields the protein CASSTDGTSGYEQYF.

The rearrangement links TRBV5-1 to TRBJ2-7; 9 bases align to TRBD1. The germline gives CDR1 SGHRS, CDR2 YFSETQ. This CDR3 is 15 amino acids long. V lost 1 base and J lost 6; bases outside the gene matches: 8. In DNA form, the CDR3 reads TGCGCCAGCAGCTTGAGATCGACAGGGGGACGCGAGCAGTACTTC. Amino acids: CASSLRSTGGREQYF.

V usage is TRBV7-2 and J usage is TRBJ1-5; the D gene is possibly TRBD1 (5 bases). The CDR3 runs to 15 residues. V was clipped by 2 bases and J by 1 base, with 9 bases between them. CDR1 is SGHTA and CDR2 is FQGNSA in the germline V gene. The CDR3 is CASSLFWDSNQPQHF. For the CDR3, the DNA is TGTGCCAGCAGCTTATTTTGGGACAGCAATCAGCCCCAGCATTTT. The variable domain in full, completed from reference TRBV7-2 and TRBJ1-5, reads GAGVSQSPSNKVTEKGKDVELRCDPISGHTALYWYRQSLGQGLEFLIYFQGNSAPDKSGLPSDRFSAERTGGSVSTLTIQRTQQEDSAVYLCASSLFWDSNQPQHFGDGTRLSIL.

This chain uses TRBV6-5 with TRBJ2-3, with D perhaps matching TRBD1 (6 bases). The V and J ends lost 3 bases and 7 bases respectively, with 8 bases between them. Germline CDR1 and CDR2: MNHEY and SVGAGI. This CDR3 comprises 12 residues. As DNA, the CDR3 is TGTGCCAGCAGTTATAGGGGGAATACGCAGTATTTT. The encoded protein is CASSYRGNTQYF.

This clone was observed a handful of times. The CDR3 DNA reads TGCAGTCGACAGTTTACTGAAGCTTTCTTT. Translating it yields CSRQFTEAFF. The genes are TRBV20-1 and TRBJ1-1; TRBD1 might be the D (5 bases). The CDR3 is 10 residues long. Germline values: CDR1 DFQATT, CDR2 SNEGSKA (reference sequence). V lost 8 bases and J 5 bases, leaving 9 bases between the germline ends.

This clone was detected a few times. The chain recombines TRBV28 with TRBJ1-2; 7 bases map to TRBD1. The germline gives CDR1 MDHEN, CDR2 SYDVKM. With V trimmed by 3 bases and J by 1 base, 11 bases remained unmatched. The CDR3 length is 17 residues. The CDR3 sequence: CASSFPPRTGGNYGYTF. The DNA of the CDR3 is TGTGCCAGCAGTTTTCCACCCCGGACAGGCGGTAACTATGGCTACACCTTC.

The chain is built from TRBV29-1 and TRBJ2-3; no clear D gene. The CDR3 runs to 12 residues. V was cut by 7 bases and J by 5 bases, with 13 bases left in between. Germline V CDR1 and CDR2: SQVTM, ANQGSEA. The CDR3 DNA reads as TGCAGCGCTTGTCTTGTTGGAGATACGCAGTATTTT. It codes for CSACLVGDTQYF.

This clone came up a few times. The chain carries TRBV5-4 and TRBJ2-5; TRBD1 or TRBD2 may be the D gene (7 bases each). This CDR3 contains 15 residues. The germline V gene encodes CDR1 SGHNT and CDR2 YYREEE (reference sequence). V was pared by 4 bases and J by 3 bases, with 16 bases between. The CDR3 loop is CASSQGGEKKETQYF. CDR3 nucleotides: TGTGCCAGCAGCCAGGGGGGGGAGAAAAAAGAGACCCAGTACTTC.